This T cell receptor (beta chain) was captured by sequencing in a study of early T cells in non-severe SARS-CoV-2 infection. The CDR3 is 16 residues long. The germline CDR1 and CDR2 sequences are SGDLS and YYNGEE. Trimming removed 2 bases at V and 2 bases at J, with 15 bases between. Via MiXCR, TCRdb re-called the 5' RACE reads, giving one row per CDR3 protein. The data hold tens of thousands of distinct CDR3 sequences, with more than 6.5% observed a single time. This clonotype was counted at least ten times. The genes are TRBV9 and TRBJ2-3; D is tentatively TRBD1 or TRBD2 (5 bases each). This sequence was found in an adult who was a healthcare worker with PCR-confirmed SARS-CoV-2 infection or an uninfected control (not recorded which). Sequenced here: whole blood, sampled at baseline. The CDR3 spells CASSVAVGDITDTQYF. CDR3 bases: TGTGCCAGCAGCGTGGCGGTGGGGGATATCACAGATACGCAGTATTTT.